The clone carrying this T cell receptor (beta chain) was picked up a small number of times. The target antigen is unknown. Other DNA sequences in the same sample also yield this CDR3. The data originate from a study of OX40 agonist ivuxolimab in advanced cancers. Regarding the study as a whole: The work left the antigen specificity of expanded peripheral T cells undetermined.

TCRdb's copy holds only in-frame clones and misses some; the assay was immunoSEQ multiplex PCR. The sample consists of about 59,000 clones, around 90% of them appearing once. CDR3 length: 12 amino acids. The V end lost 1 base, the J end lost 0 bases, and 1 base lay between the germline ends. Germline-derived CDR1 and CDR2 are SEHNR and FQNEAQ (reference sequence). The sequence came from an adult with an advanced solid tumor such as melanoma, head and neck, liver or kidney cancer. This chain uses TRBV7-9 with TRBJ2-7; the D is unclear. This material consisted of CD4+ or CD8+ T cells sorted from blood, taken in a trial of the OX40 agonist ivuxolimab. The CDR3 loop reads CASSLGSYEQYF. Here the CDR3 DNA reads TGTGCCAGCAGCTTAGGCTCCTACGAGCAGTACTTC.